The next 18 T cell receptor beta chains were all read from a single sample in a study of CD8 T cells in Susac syndrome. An input of about 0.45 to 1 ug of RNA was subjected to reverse transcription using random hexamers. TCRdb analysed the immunoSEQ multiplex PCR reads with MiXCR anew, one entry per CDR3 protein. The sample consists of around 180,000 distinct CDR3 sequences, 85% to 95% of them appearing once. Sequenced material: CD4+ T cells from PBMCs. These receptors were taken from a human donor with Susac syndrome.

This sequence joins TRBV12-5 and TRBJ2-1; TRBD1 agrees at 10 bases. The CDR3 is 15 residues long. V lost 1 base, J lost 5 bases, and 2 bases stayed unmatched. In germline, CDR1 is LGHNT, CDR2 FRNRAP. The CDR3 nucleotides read TGTGCTAGTGGTTTGGGGGGACAGGGGAACAATGAGCAGTTCTTC. This encodes CASGLGGQGNNEQFF.

This rearrangement joins TRBV29-1 to TRBJ2-1; D might be TRBD1 (5 bases). V lost 4 bases and J 0 bases, leaving 10 bases between the germline ends. In germline, CDR1 is SQVTM, CDR2 ANQGSEA. The CDR3 is 14 residues long. CDR3 nucleotides: TGCAGCGTTGGCAGGGTGAGCTCCTACAATGAGCAGTTCTTC. Its protein is CSVGRVSSYNEQFF.

This sequence joins TRBV7-9 and TRBJ2-1; TRBD1 aligns across 8 bases. The germline V gene encodes CDR1 SEHNR and CDR2 FQNEAQ (reference sequence). The CDR3 sequence is 18 residues long. V was clipped by 3 bases and J by 1 base; unmatched bases: 11. The CDR3 spells CASSFRKATGGSYNEQFF. In DNA, the CDR3 is TGTGCCAGCAGCTTTCGTAAGGCTACAGGGGGGTCCTACAATGAGCAGTTCTTC.

The chain couples TRBV20-1 to TRBJ2-5, with D hard to call. Germline loops: CDR1 DFQATT, CDR2 SNEGSKA (reference sequence). V lost 0 bases, J lost 4 bases, and 9 bases lay in between. The CDR3 has 13 amino acids. The CDR3 is CSARDRQRETQYF. CDR3 bases: TGCAGTGCTAGAGATAGGCAGAGAGAGACCCAGTACTTC.

This chain uses TRBV11-2 with TRBJ2-7; no clear D. CDR1 and CDR2 from the germline V gene are SGHAT and FQNNGV. V lost 0 bases, J lost 6 bases, and 3 bases lay in between. The CDR3 is made up of 11 amino acids. For the CDR3, the DNA is TGTGCCAGCAGCTTAGAAAGCGAGCAGTACTTC. As protein: CASSLESEQYF.

The chain employs TRBV10-3 and TRBJ1-2, with D possibly matching TRBD1 (6 bases). Looked up from germline, CDR1 is ENHRY and CDR2 is SYGVKD. Deletions cut 2 bases from V and 3 bases from J, with 10 bases between. This CDR3 comprises 14 residues. CDR3 DNA: TGTGCCATCAGTGAGGCAGGGGTGGACTATGGCTACACCTTC. This gives the protein CAISEAGVDYGYTF.

This chain links TRBV4-1 with TRBJ1-1; D not resolved. The germline gives CDR1 MGHRA, CDR2 YSYEKL. This CDR3 spans 15 amino acids. The V end lost 4 bases, the J end lost 2 bases, and 14 bases lay between the germline ends. The CDR3 DNA reads as TGCGCCAGCAGCCCAGAGTCACTACTCAACACTGAAGCTTTCTTT. Translated: CASSPESLLNTEAFF.

The chain recombines TRBV20-1 with TRBJ1-1; perhaps TRBD1 as D (5 bases). Germline V gives CDR1 DFQATT, CDR2 SNEGSKA (reference sequence). The CDR3 extends over 12 amino acids. V was shortened by 6 bases and J by 8 bases, with 16 bases between the two germline ends. The CDR3 reads CSAPITTDEAFF. CDR3 coding DNA: TGCAGTGCCCCTATTACGACAGACGAAGCTTTCTTT.

This clonotype was seen a single time. This CDR3 is CAWGQARGSNTGELFF. The CDR3 DNA reads as TGTGCCTGGGGGCAGGCCCGAGGCTCGAACACCGGGGAGCTGTTTTTT. The chain joins TRBV30 to TRBJ2-2; D unclear. CDR3 length equals 16 residues. The V end lost 5 bases, the J end lost 0 bases, and 16 bases lay between the germline ends. Germline CDR1 and CDR2: GTSNPN and SVGIG (reference sequence). Based on the CDR3 plus reference TRBV30 and TRBJ2-2, the full variable domain is SQTIHQWPATLVQPVGSPLSLECTVEGTSNPNLYWYRQAAGRGLQLLFYSVGIGQISSEVPQNLSASRPQDRQFILSSKKLLLSDSGFYLCAWGQARGSNTGELFFGEGSRLTVL.

The V and J genes are TRBV3-1 and TRBJ2-5; D tentatively fits TRBD1 or TRBD2 (5 bases each). The ends were cut back, 4 bases at V and 1 base at J, with 10 bases in the middle. The CDR3 spans 14 residues. Germline loops: CDR1 LGHDT, CDR2 YNNKEL (reference sequence). The CDR3 spells CASSRPGPQETQYF. In nucleotides, the CDR3 is TGTGCCAGCAGCCGGCCGGGACCCCAAGAGACCCAGTACTTC.

V gene TRBV6-1 combines with J gene TRBJ1-2; 8 bases are shared with TRBD1. The V and J ends lost 4 bases and 4 bases, in that order; junction bases with no gene match: 5. From germline, CDR1 is MNHNS and CDR2 SASEGT. This CDR3 has 14 residues. CDR3 in amino acids: CASSVSGQAYGYTF. CDR3 DNA sequence: TGTGCCAGCAGTGTTTCGGGACAGGCCTATGGCTACACCTTC.

V usage is TRBV18 and J usage is TRBJ2-7; TRBD1 matches 7 bases. V dropped 3 bases and J dropped 3; count of bases not matched to a gene: 5. Germline CDR1 reads KGHSH; CDR2 reads LQKENI. This CDR3 contains 14 residues. CDR3: CASSPTGTVYEQYF. The CDR3 DNA follows: TGTGCCAGCTCACCCACTGGGACAGTCTACGAGCAGTACTTC.

The V call is TRBV9, the J call TRBJ2-3; D gene ambiguous. Germline V gives CDR1 SGDLS, CDR2 YYNGEE. The CDR3 loop spans 12 amino acids. V was trimmed by 0 bases and J by 5 bases, leaving 4 bases between them. CDR3 loop: CASSVEGDTQYF. The CDR3 nucleotides are TGTGCCAGCAGCGTAGAAGGAGATACGCAGTATTTT.

This clonotype was observed a single time. The rearrangement links TRBV29-1 to TRBJ2-5; the match to TRBD1 covers 7 bases. The CDR3 is made up of 13 amino acids. Trimming at V came to 4 bases and at J to 2 bases, leaving 4 bases not matched to a gene. Germline CDR1 and CDR2: SQVTM and ANQGSEA. CDR3 coding DNA: TGCAGCGTTGGAGGGGGCCAACAAGAGACCCAGTACTTC. Its protein product is CSVGGGQQETQYF.

The chain recombines TRBV5-6 with TRBJ2-5, with TRBD1 as a possible D gene (6 bases). This CDR3 spans 14 amino acids. V lost 1 base, J lost 2 bases, and 9 bases lay in between. CDR1 is SGHDT, CDR2 YYEEEE, per germline. The CDR3: CASSLSGVQETQYF. The DNA for the CDR3 is TGTGCCAGCAGCTTGTCAGGGGTGCAAGAGACCCAGTACTTC.

This chain links TRBV3-1 with TRBJ2-1; D is undetermined. Trimming left V 7 bases short and J 8 bases short, with 18 bases between. The CDR3 spans 14 residues. Looked up from germline, CDR1 is LGHDT and CDR2 is YNNKEL (reference sequence). This CDR3 is CASTPPKREYEQFF. The CDR3 nucleotides are TGTGCCAGCACCCCCCCAAAAAGAGAGTATGAGCAGTTCTTC.

V is TRBV20-1 and J is TRBJ1-6; TRBD1 matches at 7 bases. V was pared by 5 bases and J by 10 bases, with 11 bases of the junction left unmatched. CDR1 and CDR2 from the germline V gene are DFQATT and SNEGSKA (reference sequence). CDR3 size: 14 residues. CDR3 sequence: CSALPGQPTSPLHF. CDR3 DNA sequence: TGCAGTGCTCTACCGGGACAGCCGACCTCACCCCTCCACTTT.

The genes are TRBV12-3 or TRBV12-4 and TRBJ1-1; no firm D call. The V and J ends lost 5 bases and 7 bases respectively, with 11 bases between them. The CDR3 is 12 residues long. DNA of the CDR3: TGTGCCAGCAGTCTGGACGGATTTGAAGCTTTCTTT. This translates into CASSLDGFEAFF.